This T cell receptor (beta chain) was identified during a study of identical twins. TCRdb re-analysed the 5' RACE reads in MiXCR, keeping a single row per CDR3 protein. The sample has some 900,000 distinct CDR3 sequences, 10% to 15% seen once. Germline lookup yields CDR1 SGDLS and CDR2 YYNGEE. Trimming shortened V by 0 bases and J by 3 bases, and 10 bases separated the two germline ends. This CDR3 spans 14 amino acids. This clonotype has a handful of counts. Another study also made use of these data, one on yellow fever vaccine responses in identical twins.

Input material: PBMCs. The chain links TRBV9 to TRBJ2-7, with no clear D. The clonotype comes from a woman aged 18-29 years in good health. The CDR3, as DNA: TGTGCCAGCAGCGTAGGGTACTCGAACTACGAGCAGTACTTC. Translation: CASSVGYSNYEQYF.